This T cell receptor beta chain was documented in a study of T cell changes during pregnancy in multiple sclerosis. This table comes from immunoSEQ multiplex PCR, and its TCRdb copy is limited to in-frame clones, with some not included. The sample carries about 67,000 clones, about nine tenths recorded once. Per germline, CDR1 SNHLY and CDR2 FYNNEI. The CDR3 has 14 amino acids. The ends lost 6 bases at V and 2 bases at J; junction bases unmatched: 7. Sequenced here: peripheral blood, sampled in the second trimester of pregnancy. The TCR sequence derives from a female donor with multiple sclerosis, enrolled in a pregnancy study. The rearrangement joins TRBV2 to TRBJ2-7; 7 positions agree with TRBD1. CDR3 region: CASSAQTGTYEQYF. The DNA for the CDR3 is TGTGCCAGCAGCGCCCAGACAGGGACCTACGAGCAGTACTTC.